Presented here are 5 T cell receptor beta chains from one specimen sequenced in a study of blood T cell repertoires in COVID-19 (dated by TCRdb to the early 2020s). Library generation was performed with the immunoSEQ multiplex PCR assay. Sourced from immuneACCESS, this table was stored by TCRdb with only in-frame sequences that have V and J called. A share of the clones is absent; for the studies checked, an unresolved V gene accounts for under half, and the remainder has no known explanation. For this sample there are 210,000 or so clones; about 76% appear just once. The biggest ten clones account for approximately 9% of the sample. Sequencing was performed on PBMCs or T cells enriched from blood (not recorded which). The receptors were sampled from a woman in her forties or fifties with acute COVID-19.

This chain uses TRBV28 with TRBJ2-1; 8 bases are shared with TRBD2. CDR1 is MDHEN, CDR2 SYDVKM, per germline. V was clipped by 5 bases and J by 3 bases; unmatched bases: 6. The CDR3 covers 15 residues. DNA of the CDR3: TGTGCCAGCAGTCTTAGCGGGGACAACTACAATGAGCAGTTCTTC. Amino acid sequence: CASSLSGDNYNEQFF.

This clone was counted a few times. V is TRBV7-2 and J is TRBJ2-1; D uncertain. Germline values: CDR1 SGHTA, CDR2 FQGNSA. The CDR3 has 14 residues. The V end was cut by 3 bases, the J end by 7 bases, with 13 bases between. The CDR3 sequence: CASSFQPGSNEQFF. CDR3 nucleotide sequence: TGTGCCAGCAGCTTCCAACCCGGGTCGAATGAGCAGTTCTTC. Combining the CDR3 with reference TRBV7-2 and TRBJ2-1 gives the whole variable domain GAGVSQSPSNKVTEKGKDVELRCDPISGHTALYWYRQSLGQGLEFLIYFQGNSAPDKSGLPSDRFSAERTGGSVSTLTIQRTQQEDSAVYLCASSFQPGSNEQFFGPGTRLTVL.

The chain has TRBV3-1 (or the pseudogene TRBV3-2) and TRBJ1-1; TRBD1 aligns across 8 bases. J lost 4 bases, V lost 6 bases, and 4 bases had no gene match. The CDR3 length is 13 residues. Germline V gene data show CDR1 as LGHDT and CDR2 as YNNKEL (reference sequence). CDR3: CASSETGATEAFF. The CDR3 coding sequence is TGTGCCAGCAGTGAGACAGGGGCCACTGAAGCTTTCTTT.

V is TRBV5-1 and J is TRBJ1-4; D possibly corresponds to TRBD1 (6 bases). The CDR3 contains 14 residues. The germline V and J ends were trimmed by 4 bases and 0 bases, with 7 bases remaining between them. The V gene's germline CDR1 is SGHRS and CDR2 YFSETQ. Here the CDR3 DNA reads TGCGCCAGCAGCCCAGGGGCAACTAATGAAAAACTGTTTTTT. It translates to CASSPGATNEKLFF.

This chain connects TRBV28 to TRBJ2-7; 12 nucleotides line up with TRBD2. The CDR3 consists of 15 residues. Per germline, CDR1 MDHEN and CDR2 SYDVKM. The trim removed 6 bases at V and 2 bases at J, leaving 5 bases unmatched. In DNA form, the CDR3 reads TGTGCCAGCAGCCCTCTAGCGGGAGGGCCCTACGAGCAGTACTTC. This sequence encodes CASSPLAGGPYEQYF.